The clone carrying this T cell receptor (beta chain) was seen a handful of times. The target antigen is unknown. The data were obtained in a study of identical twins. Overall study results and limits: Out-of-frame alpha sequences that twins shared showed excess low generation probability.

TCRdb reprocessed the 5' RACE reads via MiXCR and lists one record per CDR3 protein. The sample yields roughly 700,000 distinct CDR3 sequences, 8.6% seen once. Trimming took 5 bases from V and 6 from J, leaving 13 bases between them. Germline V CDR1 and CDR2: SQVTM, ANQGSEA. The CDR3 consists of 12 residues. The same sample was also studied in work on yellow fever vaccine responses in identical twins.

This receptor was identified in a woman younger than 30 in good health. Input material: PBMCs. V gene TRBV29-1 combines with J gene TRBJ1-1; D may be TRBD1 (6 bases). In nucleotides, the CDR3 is TGCAGCGTTAACAGGGTAAATGCTGAAGCTTTCTTT. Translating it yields CSVNRVNAEAFF.